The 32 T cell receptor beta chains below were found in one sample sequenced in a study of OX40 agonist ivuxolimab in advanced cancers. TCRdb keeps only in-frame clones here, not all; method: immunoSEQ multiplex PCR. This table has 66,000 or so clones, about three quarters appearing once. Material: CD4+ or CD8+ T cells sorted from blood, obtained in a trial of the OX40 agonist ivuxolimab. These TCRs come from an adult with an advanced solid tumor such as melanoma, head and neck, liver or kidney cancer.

This chain's CDR3 is CASSQDRGSGGPYEQYF. CDR3 sequence (DNA): TGTGCCAGCAGCCAAGATCGGGGTAGCGGGGGACCCTACGAGCAGTACTTC. The chain couples TRBV4-2 to TRBJ2-7; 9 bases map to TRBD2. The CDR3 extends over 17 amino acids. Germline CDR1 LGHNA, CDR2 YNFKEQ. The J segment lost 2 bases and the V segment lost 0 bases, leaving 8 bases of the junction unmatched.

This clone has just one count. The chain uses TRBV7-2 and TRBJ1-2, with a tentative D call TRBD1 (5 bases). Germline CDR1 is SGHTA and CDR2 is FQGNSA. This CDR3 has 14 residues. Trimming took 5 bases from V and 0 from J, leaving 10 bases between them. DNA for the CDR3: TGTGCCAGCAGCGCGGGACGGACTAACTATGGCTACACCTTC. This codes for CASSAGRTNYGYTF.

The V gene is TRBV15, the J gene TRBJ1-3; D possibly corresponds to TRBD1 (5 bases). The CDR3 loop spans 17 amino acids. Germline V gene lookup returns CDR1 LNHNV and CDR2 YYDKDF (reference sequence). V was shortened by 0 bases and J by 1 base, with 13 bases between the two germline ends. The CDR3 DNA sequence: TGTGCCACCAGCAGAGATCGGACGGGACTGTCTGGAAACACCATATATTTT. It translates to CATSRDRTGLSGNTIYF.

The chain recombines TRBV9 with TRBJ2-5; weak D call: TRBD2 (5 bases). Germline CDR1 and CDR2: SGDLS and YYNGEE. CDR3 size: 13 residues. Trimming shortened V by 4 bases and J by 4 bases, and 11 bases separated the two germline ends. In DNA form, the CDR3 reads TGTGCCAGCAGCAGTAGGGCGGGAGAGACCCAGTACTTC. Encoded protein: CASSSRAGETQYF.

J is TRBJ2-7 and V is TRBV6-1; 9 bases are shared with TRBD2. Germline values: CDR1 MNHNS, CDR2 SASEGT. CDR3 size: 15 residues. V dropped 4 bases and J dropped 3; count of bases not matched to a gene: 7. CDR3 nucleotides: TGTGCCAGCAGTGTAGCGGGAGTGGCTGTCTACGAGCAGTACTTC. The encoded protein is CASSVAGVAVYEQYF.

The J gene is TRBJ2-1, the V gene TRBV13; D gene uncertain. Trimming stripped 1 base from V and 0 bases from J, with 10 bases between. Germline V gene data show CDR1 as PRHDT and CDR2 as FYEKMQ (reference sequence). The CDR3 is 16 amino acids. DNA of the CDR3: TGTGCCAGCAGCTTAGTGGTGGGAAACTCCTACAATGAGCAGTTCTTC. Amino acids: CASSLVVGNSYNEQFF.

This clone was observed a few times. CDR3 sequence (DNA): TGTGCCAGCAGTCAGAGGACTAGCGTAGGCACAGATACGCAGTATTTT. Amino acids: CASSQRTSVGTDTQYF. The V and J genes are TRBV27 and TRBJ2-3, with 9 bases matching TRBD2. The V gene's germline CDR1 is MNHEY and CDR2 SMNVEV (reference sequence). V dropped 5 bases and J dropped 1; count of bases not matched to a gene: 7. The CDR3 contains 16 residues.

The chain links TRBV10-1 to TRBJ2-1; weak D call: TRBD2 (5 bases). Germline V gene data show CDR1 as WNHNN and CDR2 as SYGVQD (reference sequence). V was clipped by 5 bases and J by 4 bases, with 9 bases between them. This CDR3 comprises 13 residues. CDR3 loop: CASSRTGYNEQFF. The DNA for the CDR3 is TGCGCCAGCAGTAGGACGGGATACAATGAGCAGTTCTTC.

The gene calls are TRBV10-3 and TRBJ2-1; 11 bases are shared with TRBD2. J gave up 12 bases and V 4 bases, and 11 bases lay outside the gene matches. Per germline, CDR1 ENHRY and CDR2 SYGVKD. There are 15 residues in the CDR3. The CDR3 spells CAISGGASGGFRQFF. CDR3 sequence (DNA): TGTGCCATCAGTGGAGGGGCTAGCGGGGGGTTCCGGCAGTTCTTC.

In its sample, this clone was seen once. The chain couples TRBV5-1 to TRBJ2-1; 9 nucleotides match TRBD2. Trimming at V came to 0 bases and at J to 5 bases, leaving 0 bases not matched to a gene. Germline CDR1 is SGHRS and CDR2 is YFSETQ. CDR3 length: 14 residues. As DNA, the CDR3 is TGCGCCAGCAGCTTGGGACTAGCGGACAATGAGCAGTTCTTC. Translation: CASSLGLADNEQFF.

CDR3 coding DNA: TGTGCCAGCTCACCTAAGGCAGGGGTTTGGGACGAGCAGTACTTC. This codes for CASSPKAGVWDEQYF. The rearrangement links TRBV18 to TRBJ2-7; tentative D call: TRBD1 (6 bases). This CDR3 contains 15 residues. Germline CDR1 and CDR2: KGHSH and LQKENI. V lost 3 bases, J lost 5 bases, and 17 bases lay in between.

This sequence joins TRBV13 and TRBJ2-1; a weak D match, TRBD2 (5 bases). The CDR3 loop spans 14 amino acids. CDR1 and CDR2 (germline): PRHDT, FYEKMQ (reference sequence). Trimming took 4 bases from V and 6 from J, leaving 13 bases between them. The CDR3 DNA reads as TGTGCCAGCAGCTCCTCGGACGGGATCAATGAGCAGTTCTTC. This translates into CASSSSDGINEQFF.

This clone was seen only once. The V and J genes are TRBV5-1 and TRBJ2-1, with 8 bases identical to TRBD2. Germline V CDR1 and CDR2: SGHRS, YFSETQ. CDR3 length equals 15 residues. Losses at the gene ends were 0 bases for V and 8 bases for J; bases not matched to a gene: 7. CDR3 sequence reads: CASSLGGTSAYEQFF. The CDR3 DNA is TGCGCCAGCAGCTTGGGTGGGACTAGTGCATATGAGCAGTTCTTC.

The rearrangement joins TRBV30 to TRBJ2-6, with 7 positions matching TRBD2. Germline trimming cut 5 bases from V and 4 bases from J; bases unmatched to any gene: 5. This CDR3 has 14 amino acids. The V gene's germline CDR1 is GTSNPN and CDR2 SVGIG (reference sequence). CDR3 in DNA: TGTGCCTGGCGGGGGACTACGGGGGCCAACGTCCTGACTTTC. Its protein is CAWRGTTGANVLTF.

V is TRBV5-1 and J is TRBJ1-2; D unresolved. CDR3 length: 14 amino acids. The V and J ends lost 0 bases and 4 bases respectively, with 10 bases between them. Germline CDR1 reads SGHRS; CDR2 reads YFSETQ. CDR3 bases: TGCGCCAGCAGCTTGGAGGCAGCGTCCTATGGCTACACCTTC. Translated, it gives CASSLEAASYGYTF.

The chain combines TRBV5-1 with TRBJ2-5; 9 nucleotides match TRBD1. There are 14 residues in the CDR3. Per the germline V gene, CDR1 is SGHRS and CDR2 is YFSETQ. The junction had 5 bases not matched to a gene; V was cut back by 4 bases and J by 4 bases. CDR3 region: CASSGDRVGETQYF. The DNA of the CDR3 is TGCGCCAGCAGCGGGGACAGGGTTGGAGAGACCCAGTACTTC.

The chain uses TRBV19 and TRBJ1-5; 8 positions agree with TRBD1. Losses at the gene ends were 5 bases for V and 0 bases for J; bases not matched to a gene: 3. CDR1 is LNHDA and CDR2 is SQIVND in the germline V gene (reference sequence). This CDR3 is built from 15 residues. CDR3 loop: CASSRQGTSNQPQHF. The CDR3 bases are TGTGCCAGTAGTCGACAGGGGACTAGCAATCAGCCCCAGCATTTT.

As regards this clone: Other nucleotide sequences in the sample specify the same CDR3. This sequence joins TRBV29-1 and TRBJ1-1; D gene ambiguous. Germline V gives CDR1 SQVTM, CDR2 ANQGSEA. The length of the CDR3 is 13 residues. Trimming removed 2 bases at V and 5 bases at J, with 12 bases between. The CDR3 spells CSVELRAETEAFF. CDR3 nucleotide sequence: TGCAGCGTTGAATTAAGAGCGGAGACTGAAGCTTTCTTT.

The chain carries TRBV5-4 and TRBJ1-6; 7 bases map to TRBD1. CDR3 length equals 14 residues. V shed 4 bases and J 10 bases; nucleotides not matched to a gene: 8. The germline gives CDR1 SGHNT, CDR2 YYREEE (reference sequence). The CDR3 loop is CASSNRDRGSPLHF. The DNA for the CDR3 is TGTGCCAGCAGCAATCGGGACAGAGGGTCACCCCTCCACTTT.

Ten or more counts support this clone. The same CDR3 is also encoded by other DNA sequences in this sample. This CDR3 reads CASSRQGGYGYTF. The CDR3 DNA is TGTGCCAGCAGTCGACAGGGTGGCTATGGCTACACCTTC. V gene TRBV2 combines with J gene TRBJ1-2, with TRBD1 matching over 7 bases. Trimming removed 5 bases from V and 4 bases from J; junction bases left unmatched: 4. CDR1 is SNHLY, CDR2 FYNNEI, per germline. The CDR3 runs to 13 residues.

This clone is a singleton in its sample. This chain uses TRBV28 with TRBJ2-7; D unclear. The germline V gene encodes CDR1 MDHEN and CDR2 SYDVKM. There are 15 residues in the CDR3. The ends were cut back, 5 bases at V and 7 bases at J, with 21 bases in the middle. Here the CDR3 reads CASSPIRRSGTEQYF. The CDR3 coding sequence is TGTGCCAGCAGTCCCATTAGACGATCCGGCACTGAGCAGTACTTC. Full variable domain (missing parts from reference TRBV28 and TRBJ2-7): DVKVTQSSRYLVKRTGEKVFLECVQDMDHENMFWYRQDPGLGLRLIYFSYDVKMKEKGDIPEGYSVSREKKERFSLILESASTNQTSMYLCASSPIRRSGTEQYFGPGTRLTVT.

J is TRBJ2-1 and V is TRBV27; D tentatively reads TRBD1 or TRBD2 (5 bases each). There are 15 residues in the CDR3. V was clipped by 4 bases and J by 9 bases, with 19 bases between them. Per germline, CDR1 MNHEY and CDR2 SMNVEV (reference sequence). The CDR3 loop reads CASSYRDLYPSEQFF. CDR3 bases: TGTGCCAGCAGTTACCGGGACCTTTACCCTTCTGAGCAGTTCTTC.

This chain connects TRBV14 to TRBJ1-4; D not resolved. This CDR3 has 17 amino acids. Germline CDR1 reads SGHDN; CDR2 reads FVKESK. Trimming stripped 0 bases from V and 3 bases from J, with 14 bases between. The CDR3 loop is CASSQENWRAANEKLFF. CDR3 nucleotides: TGTGCCAGCAGCCAAGAAAATTGGAGGGCTGCTAATGAAAAACTGTTTTTT.

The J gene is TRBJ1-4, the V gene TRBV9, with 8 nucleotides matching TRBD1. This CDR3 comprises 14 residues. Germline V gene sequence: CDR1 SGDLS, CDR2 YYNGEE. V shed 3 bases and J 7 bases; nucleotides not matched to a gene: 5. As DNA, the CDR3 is TGTGCCAGCAGCGATCAGGGGACAGGTGAAAAACTGTTTTTT. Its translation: CASSDQGTGEKLFF.

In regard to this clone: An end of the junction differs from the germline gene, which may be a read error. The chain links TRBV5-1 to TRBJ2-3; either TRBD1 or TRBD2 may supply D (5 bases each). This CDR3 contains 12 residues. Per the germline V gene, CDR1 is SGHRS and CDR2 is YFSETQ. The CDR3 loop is CASRLGADTQYF. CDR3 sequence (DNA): TGCGCCAGCAGATTGGGGGCAGATACGCAGTATTTT.

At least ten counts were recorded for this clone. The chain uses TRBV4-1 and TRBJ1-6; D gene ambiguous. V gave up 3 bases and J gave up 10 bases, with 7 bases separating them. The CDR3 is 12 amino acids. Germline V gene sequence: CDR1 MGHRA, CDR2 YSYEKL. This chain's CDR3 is CASSQASSPLHF. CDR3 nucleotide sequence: TGCGCCAGCAGCCAGGCCTCATCACCCCTCCACTTT.

In DNA, the CDR3 is TGTGCCTGGAGTGTACAAACAGGGAACACTGAAGCTTTCTTT. This codes for CAWSVQTGNTEAFF. The J gene is TRBJ1-1, the V gene TRBV30; weak D call: TRBD1 (5 bases). From germline, CDR1 is GTSNPN and CDR2 SVGIG (reference sequence). The CDR3 has 14 residues. V gave up 0 bases and J gave up 1 base, with 9 bases separating them. The variable domain in full, completed from reference TRBV30 and TRBJ1-1, reads SQTIHQWPATLVQPVGSPLSLECTVEGTSNPNLYWYRQAAGRGLQLLFYSVGIGQISSEVPQNLSASRPQDRQFILSSKKLLLSDSGFYLCAWSVQTGNTEAFFGQGTRLTVV.

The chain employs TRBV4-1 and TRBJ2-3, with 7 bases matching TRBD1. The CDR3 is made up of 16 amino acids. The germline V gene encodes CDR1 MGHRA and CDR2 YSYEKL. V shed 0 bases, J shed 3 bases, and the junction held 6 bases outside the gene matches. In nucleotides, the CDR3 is TGCGCCAGCAGCCAAGAGGGAAGGGGGCGGACAGATACGCAGTATTTT. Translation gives CASSQEGRGRTDTQYF.

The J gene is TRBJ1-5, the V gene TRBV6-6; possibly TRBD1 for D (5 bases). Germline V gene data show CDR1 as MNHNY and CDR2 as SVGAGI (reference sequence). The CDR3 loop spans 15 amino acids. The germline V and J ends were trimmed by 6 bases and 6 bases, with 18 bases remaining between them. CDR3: CASSPGGGLGQPQHF. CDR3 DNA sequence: TGTGCCAGCAGCCCCGGGGGAGGATTAGGTCAGCCCCAGCATTTT.

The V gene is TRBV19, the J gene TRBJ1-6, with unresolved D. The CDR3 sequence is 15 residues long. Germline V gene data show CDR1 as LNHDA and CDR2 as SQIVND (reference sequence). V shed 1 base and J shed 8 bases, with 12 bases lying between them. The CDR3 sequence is CASSIAAGFDSPLHF. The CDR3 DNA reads TGTGCCAGTAGTATAGCGGCGGGGTTCGATTCACCCCTCCACTTT.

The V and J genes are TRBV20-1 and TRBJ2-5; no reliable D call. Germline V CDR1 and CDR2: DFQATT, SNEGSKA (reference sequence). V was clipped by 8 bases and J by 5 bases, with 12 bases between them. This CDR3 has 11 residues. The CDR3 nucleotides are TGCAGTAGCGAGAGGCCGGAGACCCAGTACTTC. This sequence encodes CSSERPETQYF.

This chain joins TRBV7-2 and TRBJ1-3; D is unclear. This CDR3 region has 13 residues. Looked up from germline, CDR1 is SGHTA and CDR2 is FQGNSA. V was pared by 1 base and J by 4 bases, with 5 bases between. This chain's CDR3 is CASSLGEGNTIYF. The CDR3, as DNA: TGTGCCAGCAGCTTAGGGGAAGGAAACACCATATATTTT.